This T cell receptor beta chain was recovered during a study of vaccination effects on CD4 cells after COVID-19 (dated 2022 in TCRdb). With regard to the full study: Post-vaccine samples across the study were collected a median of 72 days after the second dose, with a range of 14 to 241. Altogether, nine to ten COVID-19 convalescent patients and a few SARS-CoV-2-naive healthy vaccine recipients made up the full study. In both COVID-19 convalescent patients and infection-naive vaccine recipients, the study compared SARS-CoV-2 spike-specific CD4+ TCR repertoires from before mRNA vaccination with those from after it. Cultures from other donors in the study were sequenced with the Oncomine TCR Beta short-read assay on an Illumina iSeq 100.

Library generation was performed with the immunoSEQ multiplex PCR assay. TCR beta CDR3 sequencing was performed on DNA from the cultured, isolated CD4+ T cells. As for the original processing: The analysis removed non-productive TCR sequences, trimmed reads to the CDR3 region, and retained only CDR3s that were 7 or more amino acids long. The MANAFEST web app was used to identify antigen-specific clonotypes by comparing expansion in peptide wells with expansion in reference cultures. To be called positive, a clone needed expansion at FDR<0.05 compared with the reference and with all other wells, an odds ratio greater than 5, and a frequency greater than 0.1% in two replicate wells. A clonotype was defined as cross-reactive if the clonotype was significantly expanded both in SARS-CoV-2 spike wells and in at least one common cold coronavirus spike condition. CDR3 similarity was assessed by Levenshtein distance using the stringdist R package, and unrooted trees were constructed with ape in R 3.6.1. What TCRdb holds here is the immuneACCESS table cut down to in-frame rearrangements. Part of the clones is not present; checked against another copy, under half of the missing clones reflect an unresolved V gene, and the others are unexplained. V and J calls and clone size are as listed in that table; D and trimming were resolved from the DNA. This sample has tens of thousands of clones in its table, and more than 70% of those were observed once. The ten top clones hold roughly 1.2% of the sample.

Based on the germline V gene, the CDR1 and CDR2 sequences are SGHRS and YFSETQ. CDR3 length: 16 amino acids, cysteine to phenylalanine. The DNA shown is the 48-base CDR3, in frame from base 1. Clipping removes 0 bases from V and 2 bases from J, with 4 as the unmatched junction base count. Concerning this clone itself: Its antigen remains unidentified. Qualities for individual bases were not recorded, and no much larger clone is one base off.

Study-wide findings and limitations: Among healthy vaccine recipients, nearly all vaccine-induced clones were SARS-CoV-2 mono-reactive, and just 1 of 255 was cross-reactive with common cold coronaviruses. The study was limited by a small number of convalescent patients, and early post-infection timepoints were lacking. Clones induced by infection and clones induced by vaccination both contracted markedly at late timepoints after vaccination, which fits with T cell responses waning over time.

The ViraFEST assay stimulated PBMC with viral peptide pools and then used TCR sequencing to identify antigen-specific CD4+ T cell clonotypes by expansion. After 10 to 11 days of culture, CD4+ T cells were isolated with the EasySep CD4+ T cell isolation kit. Each participant got two doses of an mRNA SARS-CoV-2 vaccine, either BNT162b2 or mRNA-1273. Healthy vaccine recipients had no prior SARS-CoV-2 infection, confirmed by negative nucleocapsid antibodies before and after vaccination. Roughly 1.9 million PBMC per well were cultured with approximately 10 ug/ml peptides in IMDM containing 5% human AB serum, approximately 10 IU/ml IL-2 and gentamicin. On days 3 and 7, half of the culture medium was replaced with fresh IL-2-containing medium. Unless noted otherwise, every peptide stimulation condition was grown in triplicate wells. PBMC were separated from whole blood using Ficoll-Paque Plus gradient centrifugation and were then either cryopreserved at -140C or used fresh. Overlapping peptide pools spanned the spike proteins of SARS-CoV-2 and the common cold coronaviruses HCoV-NL63, HCoV-OC43 and HCoV-229E. The QIAamp micro DNA kit was used to extract genomic DNA from the cultured CD4+ T cells.

Material: CD4+ T cells from PBMCs cultured with HCoV-229E spike peptides, obtained after COVID-19 vaccination. In light of the paper, this sample's cell subset or site label describes: HCoV-229E spike overlapping peptide pool stimulation. This clonotype originated in a human donor who received a COVID-19 vaccine. The V and J genes are TRBV5-1 and TRBJ2-1; 8 of the junction bases match TRBD2. CDR3 loop: CASSLVAGGTYNEQFF. The bases are TGCGCCAGCAGCTTGGTTGCGGGGGGCACCTACAATGAGCAGTTCTTC.